A selection of T cell receptor beta chains follows, all from one sample in a study of cytomegalovirus exposure and HLA in healthy donors. Assay: immunoSEQ multiplex PCR; the TCRdb copy retains only in-frame clones and omits some. The table has roughly 150,000 clones, 82% seen once. The material sequenced was PBMCs. The receptors here all came from a woman in her forties or fifties in good health and CMV-seropositive. The CDR3 runs from the conserved cysteine through the conserved F or W.

v_gene	j_gene	CDR3aa
TRBV5-1	TRBJ2-2	CASSLTTHTGELFF
TRBV6-5	TRBJ1-1	CASSYSGQIMAFF
TRBV4-3	TRBJ2-7	CASSHNLPGQAGYEQYF
TRBV9	TRBJ2-3	CASSVTGTSLDTQYF
TRBV11-3	TRBJ1-1	CASSLVRGTEAFF
TRBV4-3	TRBJ2-7	CASSQARLESYEQYF
TRBV5-4	TRBJ2-1	CASSLVRGNYNEQFF
TRBV11-2	TRBJ2-5	CASSLLGGRETQYF
TRBV5-6	TRBJ2-3	CASSLAGAFRSTDTQYF
TRBV6-1	TRBJ1-2	CASSFSGYKNGYTF
TRBV7-4	TRBJ2-3	CASSLFTSGGSTDTQYF
TRBV7-2	TRBJ2-1	CASSPWTSGGGEQFF
TRBV7-8	TRBJ2-7	CASSLAGQGGPYEQYF
TRBV19	TRBJ1-4	CASSMGQNEKLFF
TRBV10-1	TRBJ2-2	CASSERTRDGELFF
TRBV10-3	TRBJ1-2	CAISDMAYYGYTF
TRBV28	TRBJ1-5	CASRDNSDQPQHF
TRBV18	TRBJ2-6	CASSPRTGVGAGANVLTF
TRBV7-6	TRBJ2-1	CASSSGTGNFF
TRBV5-6	TRBJ1-4	CASSLGTGRGGKLFF
TRBV9	TRBJ2-5	CASSANSGVQYF
TRBV19	TRBJ1-3	CASSIDTFSGNTIYF
TRBV6-6	TRBJ2-7	CASTLRASGGEQYF
TRBV2	TRBJ1-2	CASLESSVPYGYTF
TRBV27	TRBJ1-6	CASSRTGANSPLHF
TRBV27	TRBJ1-1	CASSFGRGGTEAFF
TRBV30	TRBJ2-7	CAWSVSGLGYEQYF
TRBV5-1	TRBJ2-1	CASSLSGVGGNEQFF
TRBV27	TRBJ2-2	CASSPRRLNTGELFF
TRBV6-6	TRBJ2-7	CASSVAGGLYEQYF
TRBV5-6	TRBJ1-1	CASRLGTANTEAFF
TRBV4-2	TRBJ1-3	CASSQDPRQGRTGNTIYF
TRBV18	TRBJ1-5	CASSPKSNQPQHF
TRBV9	TRBJ2-1	CASRSGSDRGNEQFF
TRBV28	TRBJ2-1	CASSLSIDNNEQFF
TRBV2	TRBJ2-1	CASSERGGPYNEQFF
TRBV15	TRBJ2-7	CATSRVAGQGARRYEQYF
TRBV29-1	TRBJ2-3	CSVDPQRGASDTQYF
TRBV29-1	TRBJ2-7	CSVAGQGRYEQYF